The 10 T cell receptor beta chains below were found in one sample sequenced in a study of CD8 T cells in ankylosing spondylitis. TCRdb re-called the 5' RACE reads through MiXCR, storing one row per CDR3 protein. The data show around 890,000 distinct CDR3 sequences, roughly 12% seen once. Their recognized antigens are unknown. Findings and limits, study-wide: Ankylosing spondylitis blood appeared to carry a characteristic TCR beta motif of roughly eight highly homologous variants.

The sequenced sample was blood, either unsorted or a sorted T cell fraction (not recorded which). The receptors were gathered from a male donor with ankylosing spondylitis.

This clonotype has at least ten counts. This chain joins TRBV12-3 or TRBV12-4 and TRBJ1-6, with 8 nucleotides matching TRBD1. The V segment lost 5 bases and the J segment 12 bases; nucleotides outside the gene matches: 21. The CDR3 consists of 18 residues. Here the CDR3 reads CASSLTFQGASGRGPLHF. CDR3 coding DNA: TGTGCCAGCAGTCTTACCTTTCAGGGGGCGTCCGGTCGGGGACCCCTCCACTTT.

This rearrangement joins TRBV5-1 to TRBJ2-1, with 8 bases fitting TRBD1. CDR3 size: 16 residues. The V gene end was trimmed by 4 bases and the J gene end by 4 bases; junction bases not matched to a gene: 10. CDR1 SGHRS and CDR2 YFSETQ come from the germline V gene. CDR3 sequence: CASSPSPGQAYNEQFF. The CDR3 coding sequence is TGCGCCAGCAGCCCGAGCCCGGGACAGGCTTACAATGAGCAGTTCTTC.

V usage is TRBV20-1 and J usage is TRBJ2-5; D tentatively fits TRBD1 or TRBD2 (5 bases each). The germline CDR1 and CDR2 sequences are DFQATT and SNEGSKA (reference sequence). V lost 4 bases and J 2 bases, leaving 14 bases between the germline ends. CDR3 length: 14 amino acids. The DNA of the CDR3 is TGCAGTGCTACCCGAGGGACCTTTCAAGAGACCCAGTACTTC. It is translated as CSATRGTFQETQYF.

This clonotype was seen more than once but under ten times. This chain uses TRBV5-1 with TRBJ2-1, with 11 bases identical to TRBD1. CDR1 and CDR2 from the germline V gene are SGHRS and YFSETQ. This CDR3 comprises 16 residues. Trimming removed 1 base from V and 4 bases from J; junction bases left unmatched: 4. The CDR3 reads CASSLHGTGGYNEQFF. In DNA form, the CDR3 reads TGCGCCAGCAGCTTGCACGGGACAGGGGGGTACAATGAGCAGTTCTTC.

This clonotype was detected only a few times. CDR3 protein: CASSFGQGGGSYNEQFF. The CDR3 coding sequence is TGTGCCAGCAGCTTTGGCCAGGGCGGGGGCTCTTACAATGAGCAGTTCTTC. V is TRBV7-2 and J is TRBJ2-1; TRBD2 is a possible D gene (7 bases). In germline, CDR1 is SGHTA, CDR2 FQGNSA. The CDR3 has 17 amino acids. V lost 3 bases to trimming and J lost 4 bases, with 19 bases between them.

This clonotype has only a few counts. DNA for the CDR3: TGCAGCGTTGAAGATAGTGCTTGGACAGGGAACTACGAGCAGTACTTC. Translating it yields CSVEDSAWTGNYEQYF. This chain links TRBV29-1 with TRBJ2-7; 8 bases fit TRBD1. Trimming took 0 bases from V and 3 from J; bases not matched to a gene: 10. From germline, CDR1 is SQVTM and CDR2 ANQGSEA. The CDR3 contains 16 residues.

This clonotype was detected only a few times. CDR3 nucleotides: TGTGCCAGCACCCCCTTCGGGGGGCGGACTGAAGCTTTCTTT. This codes for CASTPFGGRTEAFF. The chain carries TRBV5-5 and TRBJ1-1; D possibly corresponds to TRBD1 (6 bases). The CDR3 is made up of 14 amino acids. Trimming removed 6 bases at V and 5 bases at J, with 17 bases between. Looked up from germline, CDR1 is SGHKS and CDR2 is YYEKEE (reference sequence).

J is TRBJ2-7 and V is TRBV30, with 9 bases that match TRBD2. Trimming removed 0 bases from V and 7 bases from J; junction bases left unmatched: 4. CDR1 is GTSNPN and CDR2 is SVGIG in the germline V gene (reference sequence). This CDR3 is built from 13 residues. The CDR3 spells CAWSVAGGTEQYF. The CDR3 bases are TGTGCCTGGAGTGTAGCGGGAGGAACGGAGCAGTACTTC.

This clonotype has ten or more counts. The rearrangement joins TRBV5-1 to TRBJ2-3, with a weak D call TRBD1 (6 bases). The V end was cut by 1 base, the J end by 3 bases, with 12 bases between. CDR1 is SGHRS and CDR2 is YFSETQ in the germline V gene. The CDR3 runs 15 residues. The CDR3 region has the DNA TGCGCCAGCAGCTTGCACAGGGTATGGACAGATACGCAGTATTTT. This translates into CASSLHRVWTDTQYF. The full variable domain, its missing parts supplied by reference TRBV5-1 and TRBJ2-3, is KAGVTQTPRYLIKTRGQQVTLSCSPISGHRSVSWYQQTPGQGLQFLFEYFSETQRNKGNFPGRFSGRQFSNSRSEMNVSTLELGDSALYLCASSLHRVWTDTQYFGPGTRLTVL.

This clonotype was found a few times. The V and J genes are TRBV12-3 or TRBV12-4 and TRBJ2-1; TRBD1 matches 9 bases. The CDR3 is 15 residues long. Trimming took 5 bases from V and 6 from J; bases not matched to a gene: 8. DNA for the CDR3: TGTGCCAGCAGTCCCGGACAGGGGTTGTTCAATGAGCAGTTCTTC. Amino acids: CASSPGQGLFNEQFF.